This TCR beta chain was profiled in a study of CD8+ T cells in alopecia areata. This CDR3 has 13 residues. Per germline, CDR1 SEHNR and CDR2 FQNEAQ (reference sequence). The V end lost 6 bases, the J end lost 2 bases, and 10 bases lay between the germline ends. RNA extraction was followed by reverse transcription into cDNA, which acted as the sequencing template. TCRdb's table, derived via immunoSEQ multiplex PCR, lists solely in-frame clones and lacks some. The sample shows some 180,000 clones, roughly three fifths of them seen only once. About this clone: Its cognate antigen is unknown.

A FACSAria was used to sort CD4+ and CD8+ T cells. These cells came from PBMCs. The study, taken as a whole, reports: Higher clonality than in normal scalp was seen in lesional scalp, especially alopecia totalis/universalis. Against the mouse data, patients shared TCRs less clearly, possibly for HLA reasons. Alphabeta T cells residing in normal skin are also sequenced in scalp samples.

This clonotype was obtained from a human donor in good health. The sample consisted of CD8+ T cells sorted from blood. This rearrangement joins TRBV7-9 to TRBJ2-5; D uncertain. CDR3: CASSQRGQETQYF. The CDR3 coding sequence is TGTGCCAGCAGTCAACGTGGTCAAGAGACCCAGTACTTC.